The rows below give T cell receptor beta chains drawn from one sample of a study of cytomegalovirus exposure and HLA in healthy donors. Clones were sequenced by immunoSEQ multiplex PCR, and TCRdb holds only the in-frame ones, with some missing. The repertoire consists of more than 140,000 clones, with approximately 82% occurring once and the leading ten covering 3.2%. The specimen was PBMCs. The receptors were sampled from a man between 18 and 29 years old in good health and CMV-seropositive. Both conserved end residues are part of each CDR3. A D gene is named only where the DNA matches it firmly. Clone size is given for some rows only: seen once, a few or many times, or a class if the clone is expanded.

D gene	J gene	clone size	V gene	CDR3 DNA	CDR3 protein
NA	TRBJ2-6	NA	TRBV27	TGTGCCAGCAGCCTAATAGCCGGGGCCAACGTCCTGACTTTC	CASSLIAGANVLTF
TRBD1	TRBJ2-5	NA	TRBV19	TGTGCCAGTAGTATTTGGCAGGGGGAAGAGACCCAGTACTTC	CASSIWQGEETQYF
TRBD2	TRBJ2-2	NA	TRBV5-1	TGCGCCAGCAGCTCGCGACTAGCGGGAGCACCGAACACCGGGGAGCTGTTTTTT	CASSSRLAGAPNTGELFF
NA	TRBJ2-1	NA	TRBV6-5	TGTGCCAGCAGTCCTTCACGGACAGCCTACAATGAGCAGTTCTTC	CASSPSRTAYNEQFF
TRBD2	TRBJ2-1	NA	TRBV4-1	TGCGCCAGCAGCCCCTTGTGGGGGGGGAGCTCCTACAATGAGCAGTTCTTC	CASSPLWGGSSYNEQFF
TRBD1	TRBJ1-1	NA	TRBV28	TGTGCCACCATCTTCGGGACAGTCATGAACACTGAAGCTTTCTTT	CATIFGTVMNTEAFF
TRBD2	TRBJ2-7	NA	TRBV6-5	TGTGCCAGCATCGGCCTAGCGGGAGGAACCTACGAGCAGTACTTC	CASIGLAGGTYEQYF
NA	TRBJ2-1	few	TRBV7-9	TGTGCCAGCAGCCCGAGCTACAATGAGCAGTTCTTC	CASSPSYNEQFF
NA	TRBJ1-5	NA	TRBV19	TGTGCCAGTAGAAACAGGGCGGCGGATCAGCCCCAGCATTTT	CASRNRAADQPQHF
TRBD1	TRBJ2-6	NA	TRBV15	TGTGCCACCAGCGGAGGACAGGTGGTTGGGGCCAACGTCCTGACTTTC	CATSGGQVVGANVLTF
NA	TRBJ2-7	NA	TRBV5-1	TGCGCCAGCAGCTTGGGAGGGCCCTCCTACGAGCAGTACTTC	CASSLGGPSYEQYF
NA	TRBJ1-1	NA	TRBV28	TGTGCCAGCAGTTTAGGGGGGAGGGTGAACACTGAAGCTTTCTTT	CASSLGGRVNTEAFF
NA	TRBJ2-1	NA	TRBV5-1	TGCGCCAGCAGCCAGGACGGAGGCTCCTACAATGAGCAGTTCTTC	CASSQDGGSYNEQFF
NA	TRBJ2-5	NA	TRBV4-1	TGCGCCAGCAGCCAAGCCCAGCAAGAGACCCAGTACTTC	CASSQAQQETQYF
TRBD2	TRBJ2-7	NA	TRBV14	TGTGCCAGCAGCCGTAGTTGGACTAGCGGGAGGTTAATGGACGAGCAGTACTTC	CASSRSWTSGRLMDEQYF
NA	TRBJ1-6	few	TRBV10-1	TGCGCCAGCAGTGGTTCCCTCAATTCACCCCTCCACTTT	CASSGSLNSPLHF
NA	TRBJ2-7	NA	TRBV19	TGTGCCAGTAGGGGTGGGGGCCCAGGCGACGAGCAGTACTTC	CASRGGGPGDEQYF
TRBD1	TRBJ1-5	NA	TRBV28	TGTGCCAGCAGTTTACCCCGGCAGGGGGTGAATAGCAATCAGCCCCAGCATTTT	CASSLPRQGVNSNQPQHF
NA	TRBJ2-1	NA	TRBV4-2	TGTGCCAGCAGCCAACCCCCAAATGAGCAGTTCTTC	CASSQPPNEQFF
NA	TRBJ1-2	few	TRBV5-1	TGCGCCAGCTCCTTTGACGGACAGACTAACTATGGCTACACCTTC	CASSFDGQTNYGYTF
NA	TRBJ1-1	NA	TRBV5-4	TGTGCCAGCGGAGAAGGGGGGGGAAACACTGAAGCTTTCTTT	CASGEGGGNTEAFF
NA	TRBJ1-4	few	TRBV27	TGTGCCAGCAGCTATAGATCAACTAATGAAAAACTGTTTTTT	CASSYRSTNEKLFF
TRBD1	TRBJ2-7	once	TRBV28	TGTGCCAGCAGTTTTGCGACCGGGACAGGGGGTTACTACGAGCAGTACTTC	CASSFATGTGGYYEQYF
NA	TRBJ1-1	NA	TRBV18	TGTGCCAGCTCCCCAGCGAAAGACTCACCGAACACTGAAGCTTTCTTT	CASSPAKDSPNTEAFF
NA	TRBJ2-5	once	TRBV19	TGTGCCAGTAGTATAGGAGGAGGGGAGGTAGAGACCCAGTACTTC	CASSIGGGEVETQYF
NA	TRBJ2-2	NA	TRBV28	TGTGCCAGCAGCTCCGGAGCAAGGGAGGCCGGGGAGCTGTTTTTT	CASSSGAREAGELFF
TRBD2	TRBJ2-7	NA	TRBV27	TGTGCCAGCAGTTTAAGGGGGGGACTAGCGGGAGGGGGCGAGCAGTACTTC	CASSLRGGLAGGGEQYF
NA	TRBJ2-5	NA	TRBV18	TGTGCCAGCTCACCACGGGACAAAGAGACCCAGTACTTC	CASSPRDKETQYF
TRBD2	TRBJ2-3	NA	TRBV2	TGTGCCATCTTCGGCTTCCCGGGACTAGCGGGAGGAACAGATACGCAGTATTTT	CAIFGFPGLAGGTDTQYF
NA	TRBJ1-2	NA	TRBV29-1	TGCAGCGTTGAAGAAGGGGCCTATGGCTACACCTTC	CSVEEGAYGYTF
NA	TRBJ2-7	few	TRBV28	TGTGCCAGCAGTTTGGGGAGCACCTACGAGCAGTACTTC	CASSLGSTYEQYF
NA	TRBJ1-2	once	TRBV7-9	TGTGCCAGCAGCTTAGCGCCAGGGGTCTTAGGCTACACCTTC	CASSLAPGVLGYTF
NA	TRBJ1-2	NA	TRBV9	TGTGCCAGCAGCGGGACGGACACTGGCTACACCTTC	CASSGTDTGYTF
NA	TRBJ1-2	NA	TRBV19	TGTGCCACTGAGGAGGGGACTAACTATGGCTACACCTTC	CATEEGTNYGYTF
NA	TRBJ2-7	NA	TRBV1	TGCACCAGCAGCCGGCCAGGGGGAAACTCCTACGAGCAGTACTTC	CTSSRPGGNSYEQYF
TRBD1	TRBJ1-1	NA	TRBV7-8	TGTGCCAGCAGCATCAGCGGGGGGACAGCAACCTCGAACACTGAAGCTTTCTTT	CASSISGGTATSNTEAFF
NA	TRBJ2-1	NA	TRBV5-1	TGCGCCAGCAGCTTATTACAACTCCCTCGGGATGAGCAGTTCTTC	CASSLLQLPRDEQFF
NA	TRBJ2-7	NA	TRBV4-1	TGCGCCAGCAGCCATTTTATGTCGGGGAGCGGATCGAGCTCCTACGAGCAGTACTTC	CASSHFMSGSGSSSYEQYF
TRBD2	TRBJ2-7	NA	TRBV7-9	TGTGCCAGCAGCCCCATCGGACTAGATAGCGACGAGCAGTACTTC	CASSPIGLDSDEQYF
TRBD1	TRBJ1-4	once	TRBV5-1	TGCGCCAGCAGTGGGACAGCAACTAATGAAAAACTGTTTTTT	CASSGTATNEKLFF
NA	TRBJ1-1	once	TRBV12-5	TGTGCTAGTGGTTTTGGGGGGGACACTGAAGCTTTCTTT	CASGFGGDTEAFF
TRBD2	TRBJ2-1	NA	TRBV6-1	TGTGCCAGCATGGTCCTAGCGGCTAAGGAGGGGAAGCAGTTCTTC	CASMVLAAKEGKQFF
NA	TRBJ1-4	NA	TRBV29-1	TGCAGCGTTGAAGTGGGAGGAGGGGATGAAAAACTGTTTTTT	CSVEVGGGDEKLFF
NA	TRBJ1-1	NA	TRBV5-6	TGTGCCAGCAGCCCTCCAGGGAACACTGAAGCTTTCTTT	CASSPPGNTEAFF
TRBD2	TRBJ2-7	NA	TRBV14	TGTGCCAGCAGCCAAGATATGGGGCGCGGGGGCGAGCAGTACTTC	CASSQDMGRGGEQYF
NA	TRBJ1-2	once	TRBV6-6	TGTGCCAGCAGTCCGAACCCTTCTCTCGAGTATGGCTACACCTTC	CASSPNPSLEYGYTF
TRBD1	TRBJ1-2	NA	TRBV5-1	TGCGCCAGCAGCTTAGCAACAGGGGGCAACTATGGCTACACCTTC	CASSLATGGNYGYTF
TRBD2	TRBJ2-1	NA	TRBV27	TGTGCCAGCAGTTCGGGACTAGCGGGAGGGTACAATGAGCAGTTCTTC	CASSSGLAGGYNEQFF
NA	TRBJ1-1	NA	TRBV7-2	TGTGCCAGCAGCCCCCCTGGGAGGGTTGGTGAAGCTTTCTTT	CASSPPGRVGEAFF
NA	TRBJ2-1	NA	TRBV6-5	TGTGCCAGCAGTTATGACAGATACAATGAGCAGTTCTTC	CASSYDRYNEQFF
NA	TRBJ1-2	NA	TRBV6-1	TGTGCCAGCAGTGAAGCAGCCAAGAACTATGGCTACACCTTC	CASSEAAKNYGYTF
NA	TRBJ2-7	NA	TRBV27	TGTGCCAGCAGTTTACCGCCCCCGCCGGCAGGTGGCTACGAGCAGTACTTC	CASSLPPPPAGGYEQYF
TRBD1	TRBJ1-1	NA	TRBV2	TGTGCCAGCAGTGAATTCAGCCCAGGGGGCGGGGTCACTGAAGCTTTCTTT	CASSEFSPGGGVTEAFF
NA	TRBJ1-2	NA	TRBV6-4	TGTGCCAGCAGCCCGGGACAACAGAACTATGGCTACACCTTC	CASSPGQQNYGYTF
NA	TRBJ1-1	NA	TRBV27	TGTGCCAGCAGTTTAGGGGGCTTCGGGGAAGCTTTCTTT	CASSLGGFGEAFF